The clone carrying this TCR beta chain was detected only once. This sample was included in a study of T cell changes during pregnancy in multiple sclerosis. CDR3 length: 16 residues. Between the trimmed V and J ends, which lost 6 bases and 3 bases, there was a span of 20 bases. The germline CDR1 and CDR2 sequences are LNHDA and SQIVND (reference sequence). Profiling relied on immunoSEQ multiplex PCR, and the TCRdb table lists in-frame clones only, not all of them. The sample includes under 45,000 clones, 88% of them seen just once. This clonotype was obtained from a female donor with multiple sclerosis, enrolled in a pregnancy study. This specimen consisted of CD8+ T cells from peripheral blood mononuclear cells, obtained in the first trimester of pregnancy. J is TRBJ1-1 and V is TRBV19; D possibly corresponds to TRBD1 (6 bases). CDR3 DNA sequence: TGTGCCAGTAGCCCTACTAGTCGGGGGGCGTACACTGAAGCTTTCTTT. Its translation is CASSPTSRGAYTEAFF.